These T cell receptor beta chains were read from a single sample in a study of technical replicates of blood from a handful of donors. TCRdb's copy holds only in-frame clones and misses some; the assay was immunoSEQ multiplex PCR. This table has more than 65,000 clones, roughly 94% appearing once. Sample: T cells isolated from PBMCs. These receptors were obtained from a human donor in good health. CDR3s include the opening cysteine and the closing phenylalanine or tryptophan. Each record gives: clone size, J gene, D gene, V gene, CDR3 protein, CDR3 DNA. The D gene is left open where the match is weak. The listing skips clone size in some rows; elsewhere it reads once, few, many or a size class.

size: -; J: TRBJ2-2; D: TRBD2; V: TRBV7-9; CDR3: CASRSGGTANTGELFF; DNA: TGTGCCAGCAGAAGCGGGGGGACCGCGAACACCGGGGAGCTGTTTTTT
size: -; J: TRBJ1-2; D: TRBD1; V: TRBV2; CDR3: CASSLTGSYGYTF; DNA: TGTGCCAGCAGCTTGACAGGGTCTTATGGCTACACCTTC
size: -; J: TRBJ1-2; D: TRBD1; V: TRBV19; CDR3: CASSPQGEWYGYTF; DNA: TGTGCCAGTAGTCCGCAGGGGGAATGGTATGGCTACACCTTC
size: -; J: TRBJ1-4; D: TRBD1; V: TRBV19; CDR3: CATGTGRGEKLFF; DNA: TGTGCCACCGGGACAGGGCGAGGTGAAAAACTGTTTTTT
size: once; J: TRBJ2-7; D: -; V: TRBV19; CDR3: CAPQGYEQYF; DNA: TGTGCCCCACAGGGCTACGAGCAGTACTTC
size: -; J: TRBJ2-2; D: TRBD2; V: TRBV18; CDR3: CASSPVSGGNTGELFF; DNA: TGTGCCAGCTCACCAGTTTCGGGAGGTAACACCGGGGAGCTGTTTTTT
size: -; J: TRBJ1-1; D: -; V: TRBV30; CDR3: CAWRREATEAFF; DNA: TGTGCCTGGAGGCGGGAGGCCACTGAAGCTTTCTTT
size: -; J: TRBJ1-2; D: -; V: TRBV7-9; CDR3: CASSLGYTAF; DNA: TGTGCCAGCAGCTTAGGGTATACAGCCTTC
size: -; J: TRBJ2-3; D: TRBD2; V: TRBV7-9; CDR3: CASGGEGLIDTQYF; DNA: TGTGCCAGCGGGGGGGAGGGCCTCATAGATACGCAGTATTTT
size: -; J: TRBJ2-7; D: -; V: TRBV29-1; CDR3: CSVELASRHSYEQYF; DNA: TGCAGCGTTGAATTGGCCAGTCGACACTCCTACGAGCAGTACTTC
size: -; J: TRBJ1-4; D: -; V: TRBV10-1; CDR3: CASSAREGDEKLFF; DNA: TGCGCCAGCAGTGCGAGGGAGGGTGATGAAAAACTGTTTTTT
size: -; J: TRBJ1-1; D: -; V: TRBV18; CDR3: CASSPPAGRETEAFF; DNA: TGTGCCAGCTCACCACCGGCAGGGAGGGAGACTGAAGCTTTCTTT
size: -; J: TRBJ2-2; D: TRBD2; V: TRBV29-1; CDR3: CSADEGLAGVITGELFF; DNA: TGCAGCGCAGATGAGGGACTAGCGGGAGTCATCACCGGGGAGCTGTTTTTT
size: once; J: TRBJ1-6; D: -; V: TRBV5-6; CDR3: CASSPPGVGGYNSPLHF; DNA: TGTGCCAGCAGCCCCCCGGGAGTTGGGGGATATAATTCACCCCTCCACTTT
size: -; J: TRBJ2-7; D: -; V: TRBV18; CDR3: CASSSSYRAVNYEQYF; DNA: TGTGCCAGCTCATCAAGCTACAGGGCCGTAAATTACGAGCAGTACTTC
size: -; J: TRBJ1-1; D: -; V: TRBV6-1; CDR3: CASSEWSPGRNTEAFF; DNA: TGTGCCAGCAGTGAATGGTCTCCCGGGAGGAACACTGAAGCTTTCTTT
size: -; J: TRBJ1-5; D: TRBD1; V: TRBV6-1; CDR3: CASRQDRGAQPQHF; DNA: TGTGCCAGCAGACAGGACAGGGGGGCTCAGCCCCAGCATTTT
size: -; J: TRBJ2-1; D: TRBD1; V: TRBV15; CDR3: CATSRGGQGVYNEQFF; DNA: TGTGCCACCAGCAGGGGGGGACAGGGGGTGTACAATGAGCAGTTCTTC
size: -; J: TRBJ2-1; D: -; V: TRBV19; CDR3: CASSIRSFGEQFF; DNA: TGTGCCAGTAGTATACGAAGTTTCGGTGAGCAGTTCTTC
size: -; J: TRBJ2-3; D: TRBD1; V: TRBV7-3; CDR3: CASSLQFGQGLPTDTQYF; DNA: TGTGCCAGCAGCTTACAATTTGGACAGGGGTTACCCACAGATACGCAGTATTTT
size: -; J: TRBJ2-1; D: -; V: TRBV27; CDR3: CASRIRSFLYNEQFF; DNA: TGTGCCAGCAGAATCCGGAGTTTTTTATACAATGAGCAGTTCTTC
size: -; J: TRBJ2-1; D: TRBD2; V: TRBV27; CDR3: CASYRGGNYNEQFF; DNA: TGTGCCTCCTACCGGGGGGGGAACTACAATGAGCAGTTCTTC
size: -; J: TRBJ2-5; D: -; V: TRBV6-5; CDR3: CASSWTGRPGETQYF; DNA: TGTGCCAGCAGTTGGACCGGGAGACCCGGGGAGACCCAGTACTTC
size: -; J: TRBJ1-1; D: -; V: TRBV9; CDR3: CASSATGTSYTEAFF; DNA: TGTGCCAGCAGCGCAACAGGGACCTCTTACACTGAAGCTTTCTTT
size: -; J: TRBJ2-1; D: TRBD1; V: TRBV10-3; CDR3: CAITDRRDNEQFF; DNA: TGTGCCATAACGGACAGGAGAGACAATGAGCAGTTCTTC
size: -; J: TRBJ1-1; D: -; V: TRBV7-9; CDR3: CASSPNSGINTEAFF; DNA: TGTGCCAGCAGTCCCAATTCAGGGATAAACACTGAAGCTTTCTTT
size: -; J: TRBJ2-5; D: TRBD1; V: TRBV2; CDR3: CASSTRTGGGETQYF; DNA: TGTGCCAGCAGTACTCGGACAGGGGGTGGGGAGACCCAGTACTTC
size: -; J: TRBJ2-7; D: TRBD1; V: TRBV2; CDR3: CASSDPWGQGSPYEQYF; DNA: TGTGCCAGCAGTGATCCGTGGGGACAGGGTTCCCCCTACGAGCAGTACTTC
size: few; J: TRBJ1-1; D: -; V: TRBV6-5; CDR3: CASRVGDYTEAFF; DNA: TGTGCCAGCAGAGTGGGAGACTACACTGAAGCTTTCTTT
size: -; J: TRBJ1-2; D: TRBD1; V: TRBV13; CDR3: CASRRTGTYGYTF; DNA: TGTGCCAGCAGACGGACAGGGACCTATGGCTACACCTTC
size: -; J: TRBJ2-5; D: TRBD2; V: TRBV5-1; CDR3: CASSSPTSGGETQYF; DNA: TGCGCCAGCAGCTCCCCGACTAGCGGGGGAGAGACCCAGTACTTC
size: -; J: TRBJ2-2; D: TRBD2; V: TRBV4-2; CDR3: CASSPKGYLAGTGELFF; DNA: TGTGCCAGCAGCCCAAAAGGGTACCTAGCGGGCACCGGGGAGCTGTTTTTT
size: -; J: TRBJ1-4; D: -; V: TRBV6-4; CDR3: CASSPQGGTNEKLFF; DNA: TGTGCCAGCAGTCCCCAGGGCGGAACTAATGAAAAACTGTTTTTT
size: -; J: TRBJ2-7; D: TRBD2; V: TRBV18; CDR3: CASSTFEASGSYYEQYF; DNA: TGTGCCAGCTCAACCTTTGAAGCCAGCGGGAGTTACTACGAGCAGTACTTC
size: -; J: TRBJ2-7; D: TRBD1; V: TRBV10-3; CDR3: CAISRQGEQYF; DNA: TGTGCCATCAGTAGACAGGGCGAGCAGTACTTC
size: -; J: TRBJ1-5; D: -; V: TRBV5-1; CDR3: CASSLIPGVNQPQHF; DNA: TGCGCCAGCAGCCTAATACCCGGGGTCAATCAGCCCCAGCATTTT
size: -; J: TRBJ2-1; D: -; V: TRBV5-1; CDR3: CASGPLRVAADNEQFF; DNA: TGCGCCAGCGGACCGCTTCGGGTAGCGGCCGACAATGAGCAGTTCTTC
size: once; J: TRBJ2-1; D: -; V: TRBV29-1; CDR3: CSVATGSSYEQFF; DNA: TGCAGCGTTGCTACAGGGAGTTCCTATGAGCAGTTCTTC
size: -; J: TRBJ2-1; D: -; V: TRBV7-9; CDR3: CASSLRSEPNNEQFF; DNA: TGTGCCAGCAGCCTACGCTCTGAACCCAACAATGAGCAGTTCTTC
size: -; J: TRBJ2-2; D: TRBD2; V: TRBV7-8; CDR3: CASSLLAGASNTGELFF; DNA: TGTGCCAGCAGCTTACTAGCGGGAGCTTCAAACACCGGGGAGCTGTTTTTT
size: -; J: TRBJ2-7; D: TRBD2; V: TRBV9; CDR3: CASSTRDSNLAGGPLYEQYF; DNA: TGTGCCAGCAGCACGCGGGACAGCAACTTAGCGGGGGGCCCACTCTACGAGCAGTACTTC
size: -; J: TRBJ2-3; D: TRBD1; V: TRBV19; CDR3: CASSEQGADTQYF; DNA: TGTGCCAGTAGCGAGCAGGGGGCAGATACGCAGTATTTT
size: -; J: TRBJ1-1; D: TRBD1; V: TRBV2; CDR3: CASSEDRGDFNTEAFF; DNA: TGTGCCAGCAGCGAGGACAGGGGGGATTTCAACACTGAAGCTTTCTTT